This paragraph covers one TCR beta chain sequence. It lacks a known antigen. Base qualities are not at hand, and no much larger clone is one base apart. Libraries were built with the immunoSEQ multiplex PCR assay. TCRdb carries this immuneACCESS record with in-frame sequences only. Its versions omit some clonotypes, under half of them owing to an unresolved V gene in the studies checked, with the rest unexplained. The sample profile shows 130,000 or so clones; 88% of them were found once. Of the sample, 3.2% is held by the ten largest clones. The entry originates in a study of control samples from healthy donors and cancer patients (dated by TCRdb to 2020 to 2021). The CDR3 goes from the cysteine to the phenylalanine over 15 residues. Solely the CDR3 DNA is kept, with 45 bases framed from the first base. Here V drops 6 bases and J drops 0 bases, and the junction holds 3 bases not matched to any gene. From the germline V gene, CDR1 is SGHRS and CDR2 is YFSETQ.

The rearrangement joined TRBV5-1 to TRBJ2-5; 12 bases in between match TRBD2. The origin of this receptor is a man aged 50 or older in good health. Specimen: blood. The CDR3 reads CASTLAGGYQETQYF. At the DNA level, the sequence is TGCGCCAGCACCCTAGCGGGGGGGTACCAAGAGACCCAGTACTTC.